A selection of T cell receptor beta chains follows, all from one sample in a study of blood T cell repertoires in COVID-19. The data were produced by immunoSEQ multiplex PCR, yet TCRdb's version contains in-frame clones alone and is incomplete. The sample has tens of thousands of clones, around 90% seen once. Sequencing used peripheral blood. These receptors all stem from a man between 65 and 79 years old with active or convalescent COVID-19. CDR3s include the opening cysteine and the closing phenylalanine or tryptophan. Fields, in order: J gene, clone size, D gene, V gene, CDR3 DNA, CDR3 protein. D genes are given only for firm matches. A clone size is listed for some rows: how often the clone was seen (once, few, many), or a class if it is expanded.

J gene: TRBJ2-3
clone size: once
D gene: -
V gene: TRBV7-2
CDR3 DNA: TGTGCCAGCAGCTTAGCGGGAGTTATAGATACGCAGTATTTT
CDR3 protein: CASSLAGVIDTQYF

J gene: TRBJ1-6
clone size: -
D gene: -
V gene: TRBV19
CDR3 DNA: TGTGCCAGTACCCTTGGGAGGGTAGGCTCACCCCTCCACTTT
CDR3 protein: CASTLGRVGSPLHF

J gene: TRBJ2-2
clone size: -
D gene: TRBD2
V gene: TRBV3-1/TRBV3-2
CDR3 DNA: TGTGCCAGCAGCCAAGATCGTACAGCGGGAGTAGGCGGGGAGCTGTTTTTT
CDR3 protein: CASSQDRTAGVGGELFF

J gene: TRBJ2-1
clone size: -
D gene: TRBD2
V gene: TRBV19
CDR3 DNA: TGTGCCAGTACTAAGCGGGAGGGCCTCCCGAATGAGCAGTTCTTC
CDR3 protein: CASTKREGLPNEQFF

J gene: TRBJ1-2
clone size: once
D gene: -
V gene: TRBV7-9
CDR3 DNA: TGTGCCAGCAGCTTAGACAGGGTGGCTGGCTACACCTTC
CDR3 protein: CASSLDRVAGYTF

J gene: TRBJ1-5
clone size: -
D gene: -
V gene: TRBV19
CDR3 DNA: TGTGCCAGTAAGGCCGTCGGAGGGCCCCAGCATTTT
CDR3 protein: CASKAVGGPQHF

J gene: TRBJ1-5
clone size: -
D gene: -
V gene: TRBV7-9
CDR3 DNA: TGTGCCAGCAGCCCCCAGGACAGCTATCAGCCCCAGCATTTT
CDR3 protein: CASSPQDSYQPQHF

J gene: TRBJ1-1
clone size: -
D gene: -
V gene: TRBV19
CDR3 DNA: TGTGCCAGTAGGAAGAGGGCAGGGAACACTGAAGCTTTCTTT
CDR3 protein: CASRKRAGNTEAFF

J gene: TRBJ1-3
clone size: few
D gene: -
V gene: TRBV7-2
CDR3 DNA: TGTGCCAGCAGCCCTAAAACCCGTTTCTCTGGAAACACCATATATTTT
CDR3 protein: CASSPKTRFSGNTIYF

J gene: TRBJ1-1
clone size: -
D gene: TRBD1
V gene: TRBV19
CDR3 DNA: TGTGCCAGTAGTATACAGACAGGGGGAGGGACTGAAGCTTTCTTT
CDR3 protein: CASSIQTGGGTEAFF

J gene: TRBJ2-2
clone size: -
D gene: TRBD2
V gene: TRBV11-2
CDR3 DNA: TGTGCCCGCAGCTTCGGCCAGAGGGTCGGCGGGGGGGGCACCGGGGAGCTGTTTTTT
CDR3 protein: CARSFGQRVGGGGTGELFF

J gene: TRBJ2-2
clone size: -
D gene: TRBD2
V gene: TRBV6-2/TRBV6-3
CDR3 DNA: TGTGCCAGCAGTTGGACTAGCGGGGGATACACCGGGGAGCTGTTTTTT
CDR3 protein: CASSWTSGGYTGELFF

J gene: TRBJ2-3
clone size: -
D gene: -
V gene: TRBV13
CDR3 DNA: TGTGCCAGCAGCTTAGGCCTGAGCACAGATACGCAGTATTTT
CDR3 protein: CASSLGLSTDTQYF

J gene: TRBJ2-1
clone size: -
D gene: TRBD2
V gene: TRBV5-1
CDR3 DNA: TGCGCCAGCAGCGCACTAGCGGGAGCTCTCGGTGAGCAGTTCTTC
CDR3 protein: CASSALAGALGEQFF

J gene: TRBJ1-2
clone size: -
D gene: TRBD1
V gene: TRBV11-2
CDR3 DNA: TGTGCCAGCAGCTCCCCGCGGACAGGATTTAACTATGGCTACACCTTC
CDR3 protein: CASSSPRTGFNYGYTF

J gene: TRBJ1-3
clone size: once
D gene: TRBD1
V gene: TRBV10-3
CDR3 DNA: TGTGCCATCAGTCAGCTAGGGACAGGGGCTGGAAACACCATATATTTT
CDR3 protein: CAISQLGTGAGNTIYF

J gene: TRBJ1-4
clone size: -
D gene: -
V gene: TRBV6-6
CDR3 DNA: TGTGCCAGCAGTTTAAGTGGACTGGGGGAAAAACTGTTTTTT
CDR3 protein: CASSLSGLGEKLFF

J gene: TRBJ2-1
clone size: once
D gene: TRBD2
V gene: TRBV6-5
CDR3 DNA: TGTGCCAGCAGCCCGGGACTAGCGGGGCACAATGAGCAGTTCTTC
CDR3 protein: CASSPGLAGHNEQFF

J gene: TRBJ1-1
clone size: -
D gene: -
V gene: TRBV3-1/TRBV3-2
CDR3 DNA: TGTGCCAGCAGCCAAGATTTCGGCGGCATGAACACTGAAGCTTTCTTT
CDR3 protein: CASSQDFGGMNTEAFF

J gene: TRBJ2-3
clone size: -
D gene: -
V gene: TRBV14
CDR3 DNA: TGTGCCAGCAGACCTCCAGACTCCCTTATGAATACGCAGTATTTT
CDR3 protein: CASRPPDSLMNTQYF

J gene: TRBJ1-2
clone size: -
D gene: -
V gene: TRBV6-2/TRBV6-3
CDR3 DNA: TGTGCCAGCAGTTACTCGAATGCAGGGGACTATGGCTACACCTTC
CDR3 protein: CASSYSNAGDYGYTF

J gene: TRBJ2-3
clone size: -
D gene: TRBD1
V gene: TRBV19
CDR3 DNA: TGTGCCAGTAGGGACAACAGGGGAACAGATACGCAGTATTTT
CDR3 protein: CASRDNRGTDTQYF

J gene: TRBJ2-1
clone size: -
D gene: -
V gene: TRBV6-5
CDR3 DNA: TGTGCCAGCAGGAGTCCCAGGCGAAATGAGCAGTTCTTC
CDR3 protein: CASRSPRRNEQFF

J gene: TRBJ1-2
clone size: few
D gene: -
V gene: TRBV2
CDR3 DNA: TGTGCCAGCAGTGCTGACGGACGAATGGCGGGCGGCTACACCTTC
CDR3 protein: CASSADGRMAGGYTF

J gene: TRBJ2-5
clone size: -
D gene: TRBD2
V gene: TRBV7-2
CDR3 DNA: TGTGCCAGCAGCCCAGGGACTAGCGGGAACGGAGAGACCCAGTACTTC
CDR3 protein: CASSPGTSGNGETQYF

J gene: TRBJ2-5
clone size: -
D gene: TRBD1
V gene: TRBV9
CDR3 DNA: TGTGCCAGCAGCGTAGGCGACAGGGCCCGGGAGACCCAGTACTTC
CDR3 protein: CASSVGDRARETQYF

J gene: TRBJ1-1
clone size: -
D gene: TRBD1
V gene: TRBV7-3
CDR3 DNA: TGTGCCAGCAGCTTGGACAGGGCTACTGAAGCTTTCTTT
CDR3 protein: CASSLDRATEAFF